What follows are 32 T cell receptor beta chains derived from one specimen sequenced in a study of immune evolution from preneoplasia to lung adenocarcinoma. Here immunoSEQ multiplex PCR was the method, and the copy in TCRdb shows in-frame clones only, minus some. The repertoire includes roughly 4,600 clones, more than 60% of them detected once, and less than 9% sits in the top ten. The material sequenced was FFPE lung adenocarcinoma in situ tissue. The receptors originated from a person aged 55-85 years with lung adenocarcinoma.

The chain's CDR3 is CASSRAAYSNQPQHF. CDR3 nucleotides: TGTGCCAGCAGCCGCGCGGCTTATAGCAATCAGCCCCAGCATTTT. This sequence joins TRBV2 and TRBJ1-5; D is ambiguous. V dropped 6 bases and J dropped 0 bases, with 12 bases sitting between them. The V gene's germline CDR1 is SNHLY and CDR2 FYNNEI. The CDR3 is 15 residues long.

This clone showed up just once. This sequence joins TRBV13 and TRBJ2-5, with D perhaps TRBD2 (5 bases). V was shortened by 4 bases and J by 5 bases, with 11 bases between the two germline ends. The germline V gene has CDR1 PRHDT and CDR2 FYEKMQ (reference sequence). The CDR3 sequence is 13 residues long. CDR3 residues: CASSSGWGETQYF. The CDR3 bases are TGTGCCAGCAGCTCGGGGTGGGGTGAGACCCAGTACTTC.

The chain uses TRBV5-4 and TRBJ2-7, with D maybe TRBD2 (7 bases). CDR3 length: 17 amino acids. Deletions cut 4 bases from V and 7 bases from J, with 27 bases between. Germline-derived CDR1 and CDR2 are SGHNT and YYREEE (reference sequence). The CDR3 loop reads CASSLAPAGATLREQYF. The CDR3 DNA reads TGTGCCAGCAGCCTGGCACCGGCGGGGGCTACATTACGAGAGCAGTACTTC.

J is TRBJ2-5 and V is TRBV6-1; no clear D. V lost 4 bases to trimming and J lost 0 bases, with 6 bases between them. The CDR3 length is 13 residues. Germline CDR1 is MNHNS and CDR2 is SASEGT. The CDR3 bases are TGTGCCAGCAGTGGTGGGTACCAAGAGACCCAGTACTTC. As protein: CASSGGYQETQYF.

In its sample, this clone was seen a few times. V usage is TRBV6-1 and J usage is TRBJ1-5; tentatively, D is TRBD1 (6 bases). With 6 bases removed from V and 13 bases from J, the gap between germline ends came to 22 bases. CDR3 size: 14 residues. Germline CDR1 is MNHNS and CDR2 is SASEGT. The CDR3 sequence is CASSADSRTSDQHF. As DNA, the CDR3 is TGTGCCAGCAGCGCGGACAGCAGAACGTCGGATCAGCATTTT.

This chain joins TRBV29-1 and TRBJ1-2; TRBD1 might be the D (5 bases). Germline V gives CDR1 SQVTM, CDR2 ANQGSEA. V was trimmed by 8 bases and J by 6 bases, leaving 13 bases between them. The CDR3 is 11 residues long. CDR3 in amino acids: CSLRGGDGYTF. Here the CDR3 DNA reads TGCAGCCTCCGCGGAGGGGATGGCTACACCTTC.

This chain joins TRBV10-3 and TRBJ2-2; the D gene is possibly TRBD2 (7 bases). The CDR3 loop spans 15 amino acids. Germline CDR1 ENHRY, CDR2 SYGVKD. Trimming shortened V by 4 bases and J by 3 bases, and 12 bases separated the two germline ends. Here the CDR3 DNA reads TGTGCCATCAGTGCCGCGGGGGCGCACACCGGGGAGCTGTTTTTT. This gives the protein CAISAAGAHTGELFF.

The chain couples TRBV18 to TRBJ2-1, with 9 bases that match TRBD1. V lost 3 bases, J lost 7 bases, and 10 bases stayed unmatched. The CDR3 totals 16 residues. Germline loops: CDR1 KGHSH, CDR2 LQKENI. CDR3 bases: TGTGCCAGCTCACCGTGGACAGGGGATGTGGTGAATGAGCAGTTCTTC. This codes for CASSPWTGDVVNEQFF.

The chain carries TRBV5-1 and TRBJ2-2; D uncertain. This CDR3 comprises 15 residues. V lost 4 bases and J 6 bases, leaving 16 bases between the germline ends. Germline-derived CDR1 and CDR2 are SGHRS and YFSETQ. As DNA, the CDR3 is TGCGCCAGCAGCCCTTTGGCGACTGGTGCCGGGGAGCTGTTTTTT. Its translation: CASSPLATGAGELFF. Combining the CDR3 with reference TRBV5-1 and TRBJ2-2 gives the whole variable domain KAGVTQTPRYLIKTRGQQVTLSCSPISGHRSVSWYQQTPGQGLQFLFEYFSETQRNKGNFPGRFSGRQFSNSRSEMNVSTLELGDSALYLCASSPLATGAGELFFGEGSRLTVL.

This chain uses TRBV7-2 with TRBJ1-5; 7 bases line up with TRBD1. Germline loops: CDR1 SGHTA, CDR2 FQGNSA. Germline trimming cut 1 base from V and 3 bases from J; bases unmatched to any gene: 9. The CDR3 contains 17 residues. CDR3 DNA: TGTGCCAGCAGCTTAGGTGGCGCAGGGGGGTCCAATCAGCCCCAGCATTTT. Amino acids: CASSLGGAGGSNQPQHF. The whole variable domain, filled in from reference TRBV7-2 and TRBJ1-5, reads GAGVSQSPSNKVTEKGKDVELRCDPISGHTALYWYRQSLGQGLEFLIYFQGNSAPDKSGLPSDRFSAERTGGSVSTLTIQRTQQEDSAVYLCASSLGGAGGSNQPQHFGDGTRLSIL.

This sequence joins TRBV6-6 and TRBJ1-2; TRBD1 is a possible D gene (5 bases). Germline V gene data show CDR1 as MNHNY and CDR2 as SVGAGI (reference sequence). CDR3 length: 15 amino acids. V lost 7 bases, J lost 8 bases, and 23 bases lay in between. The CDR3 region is CASIQREGGAGGYTF. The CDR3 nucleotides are TGTGCCAGCATCCAACGCGAGGGTGGGGCAGGAGGCTACACCTTC.

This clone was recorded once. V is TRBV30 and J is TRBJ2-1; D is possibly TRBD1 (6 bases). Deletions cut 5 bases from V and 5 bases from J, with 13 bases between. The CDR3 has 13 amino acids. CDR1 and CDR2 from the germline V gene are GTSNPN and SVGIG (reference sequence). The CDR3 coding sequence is TGTGCCTGGGAAGCGGACAGTGACAATGAGCAGTTCTTC. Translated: CAWEADSDNEQFF. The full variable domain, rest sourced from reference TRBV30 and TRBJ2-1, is SQTIHQWPATLVQPVGSPLSLECTVEGTSNPNLYWYRQAAGRGLQLLFYSVGIGQISSEVPQNLSASRPQDRQFILSSKKLLLSDSGFYLCAWEADSDNEQFFGPGTRLTVL.

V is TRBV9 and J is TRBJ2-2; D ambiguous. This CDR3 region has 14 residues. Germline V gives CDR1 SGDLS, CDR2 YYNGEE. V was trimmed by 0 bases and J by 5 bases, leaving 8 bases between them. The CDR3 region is CASSVDKWTGELFF. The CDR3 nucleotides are TGTGCCAGCAGCGTAGATAAATGGACCGGGGAGCTGTTTTTT.

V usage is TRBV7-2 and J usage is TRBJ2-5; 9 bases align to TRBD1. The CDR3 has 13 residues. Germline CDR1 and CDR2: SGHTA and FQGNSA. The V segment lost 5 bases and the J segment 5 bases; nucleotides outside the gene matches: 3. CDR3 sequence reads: CASSGQGRETQYF. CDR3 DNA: TGTGCCAGCAGCGGACAGGGGCGGGAGACCCAGTACTTC.

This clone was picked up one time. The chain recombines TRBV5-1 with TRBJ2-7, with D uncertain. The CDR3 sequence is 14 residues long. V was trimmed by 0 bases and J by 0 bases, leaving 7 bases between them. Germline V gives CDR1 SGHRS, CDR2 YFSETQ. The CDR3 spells CASSLDRSSYEQYF. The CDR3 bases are TGCGCCAGCAGCTTGGACCGAAGCTCCTACGAGCAGTACTTC. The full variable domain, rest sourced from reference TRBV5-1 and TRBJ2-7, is KAGVTQTPRYLIKTRGQQVTLSCSPISGHRSVSWYQQTPGQGLQFLFEYFSETQRNKGNFPGRFSGRQFSNSRSEMNVSTLELGDSALYLCASSLDRSSYEQYFGPGTRLTVT.

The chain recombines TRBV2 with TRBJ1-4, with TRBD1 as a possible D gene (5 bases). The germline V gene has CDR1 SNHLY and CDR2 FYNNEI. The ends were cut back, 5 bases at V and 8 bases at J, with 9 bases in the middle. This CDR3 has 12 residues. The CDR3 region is CASSLRQEKLFF. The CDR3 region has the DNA TGTGCCAGCAGTCTTAGACAGGAAAAACTGTTTTTT.

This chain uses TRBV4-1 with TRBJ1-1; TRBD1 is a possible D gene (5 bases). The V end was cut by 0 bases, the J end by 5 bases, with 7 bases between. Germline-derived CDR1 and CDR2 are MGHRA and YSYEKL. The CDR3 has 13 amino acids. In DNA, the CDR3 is TGCGCCAGCAGCCAAGATGGGGGGACTGAAGCTTTCTTT. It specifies CASSQDGGTEAFF.

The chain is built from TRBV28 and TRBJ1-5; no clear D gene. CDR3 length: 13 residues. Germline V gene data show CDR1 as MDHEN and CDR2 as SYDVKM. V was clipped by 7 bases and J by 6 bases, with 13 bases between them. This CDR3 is CASKLVGGQPQHF. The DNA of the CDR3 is TGTGCCAGCAAACTGGTGGGTGGTCAGCCCCAGCATTTT.

CDR3: CASSATGGITEAFF. As DNA, the CDR3 is TGTGCCAGCTCAGCAACAGGGGGCATCACTGAAGCTTTCTTT. The chain uses TRBV18 and TRBJ1-1; 9 positions agree with TRBD1. J was trimmed by 4 bases and V by 5 bases; bases with no gene match: 5. CDR1 and CDR2 from the germline V gene are KGHSH and LQKENI. This CDR3 comprises 14 residues.

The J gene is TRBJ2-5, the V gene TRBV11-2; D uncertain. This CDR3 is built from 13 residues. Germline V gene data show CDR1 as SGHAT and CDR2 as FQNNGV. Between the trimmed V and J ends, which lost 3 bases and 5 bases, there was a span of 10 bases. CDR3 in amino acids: CASSFKSMETQYF. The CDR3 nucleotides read TGTGCCAGCAGCTTCAAGTCTATGGAGACCCAGTACTTC. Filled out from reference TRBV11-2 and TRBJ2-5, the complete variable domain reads EAGVAQSPRYKIIEKRQSVAFWCNPISGHATLYWYQQILGQGPKLLIQFQNNGVVDDSQLPKDRFSAERLKGVDSTLKIQPAKLEDSAVYLCASSFKSMETQYFGPGTRLLVL.

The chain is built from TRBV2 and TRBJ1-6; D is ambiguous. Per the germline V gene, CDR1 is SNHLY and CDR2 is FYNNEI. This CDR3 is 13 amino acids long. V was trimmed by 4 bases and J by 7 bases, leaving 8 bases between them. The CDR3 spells CASSVGVNSPLHF. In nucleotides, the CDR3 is TGTGCCAGCAGTGTGGGAGTAAATTCACCCCTCCACTTT.

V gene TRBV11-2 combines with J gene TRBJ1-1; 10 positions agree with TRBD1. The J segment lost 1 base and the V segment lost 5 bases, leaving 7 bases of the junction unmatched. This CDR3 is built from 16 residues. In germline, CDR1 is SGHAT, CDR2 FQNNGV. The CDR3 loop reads CASSPGTGAPNTEAFF. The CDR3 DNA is TGTGCCAGCAGCCCCGGGACAGGGGCTCCGAACACTGAAGCTTTCTTT.

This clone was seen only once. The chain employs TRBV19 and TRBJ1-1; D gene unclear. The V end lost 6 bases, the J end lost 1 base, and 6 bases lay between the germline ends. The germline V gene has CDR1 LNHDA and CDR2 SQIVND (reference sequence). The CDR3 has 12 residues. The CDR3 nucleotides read TGTGCCAGTAGAGATGGGAACACTGAAGCTTTCTTT. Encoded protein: CASRDGNTEAFF.

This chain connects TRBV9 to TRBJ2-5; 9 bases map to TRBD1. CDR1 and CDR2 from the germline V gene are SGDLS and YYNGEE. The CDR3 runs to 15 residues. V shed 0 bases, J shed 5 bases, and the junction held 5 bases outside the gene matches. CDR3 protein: CASSVGQGGVETQYF. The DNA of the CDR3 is TGTGCCAGCAGCGTAGGACAGGGGGGAGTGGAGACCCAGTACTTC. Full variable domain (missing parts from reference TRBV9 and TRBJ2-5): DSGVTQTPKHLITATGQRVTLRCSPRSGDLSVYWYQQSLDQGLQFLIQYYNGEERAKGNILERFSAQQFPDLHSELNLSSLELGDSALYFCASSVGQGGVETQYFGPGTRLLVL.

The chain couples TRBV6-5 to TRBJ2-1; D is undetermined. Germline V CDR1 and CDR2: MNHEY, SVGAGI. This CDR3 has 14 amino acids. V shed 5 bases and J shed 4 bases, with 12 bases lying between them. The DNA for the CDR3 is TGTGCCAGCAGTACAGCGTGGGGATACAATGAGCAGTTCTTC. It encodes CASSTAWGYNEQFF.

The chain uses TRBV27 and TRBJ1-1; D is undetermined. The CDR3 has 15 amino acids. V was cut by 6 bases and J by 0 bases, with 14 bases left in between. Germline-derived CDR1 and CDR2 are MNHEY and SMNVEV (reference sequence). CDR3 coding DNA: TGTGCCAGCAGCCGGACGTTGCTCATGAACACTGAAGCTTTCTTT. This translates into CASSRTLLMNTEAFF.

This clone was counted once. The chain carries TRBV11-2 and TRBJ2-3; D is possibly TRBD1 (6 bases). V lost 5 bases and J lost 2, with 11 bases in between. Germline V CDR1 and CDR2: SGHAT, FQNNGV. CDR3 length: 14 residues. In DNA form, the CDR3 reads TGTGCCAGCAGCCTCGGACAGATCACAGATACGCAGTATTTT. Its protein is CASSLGQITDTQYF.

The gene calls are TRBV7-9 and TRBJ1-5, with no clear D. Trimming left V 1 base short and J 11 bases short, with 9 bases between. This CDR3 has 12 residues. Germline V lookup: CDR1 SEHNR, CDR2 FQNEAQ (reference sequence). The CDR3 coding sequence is TGTGCCAGCAGCTTAGACAGTTTGACCCAGCATTTT. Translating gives CASSLDSLTQHF.

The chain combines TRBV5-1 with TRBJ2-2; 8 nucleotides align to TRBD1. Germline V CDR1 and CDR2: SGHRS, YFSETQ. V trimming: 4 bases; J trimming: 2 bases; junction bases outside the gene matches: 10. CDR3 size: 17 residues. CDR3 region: CASSPQGQAINTGELFF. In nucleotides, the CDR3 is TGCGCCAGCAGCCCGCAGGGACAGGCGATAAACACCGGGGAGCTGTTTTTT.

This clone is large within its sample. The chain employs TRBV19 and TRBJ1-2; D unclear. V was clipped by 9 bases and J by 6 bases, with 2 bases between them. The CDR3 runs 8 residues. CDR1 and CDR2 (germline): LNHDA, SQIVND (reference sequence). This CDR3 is CARDGYTF. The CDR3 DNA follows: TGTGCCAGAGATGGCTACACCTTC.

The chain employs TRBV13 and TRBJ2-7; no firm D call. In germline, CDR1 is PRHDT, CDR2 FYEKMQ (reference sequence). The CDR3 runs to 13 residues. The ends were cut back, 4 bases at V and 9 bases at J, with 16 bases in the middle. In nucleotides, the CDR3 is TGTGCCAGCAGCTCTTCTCCCGGCGGTCTGCAGTACTTC. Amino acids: CASSSSPGGLQYF.

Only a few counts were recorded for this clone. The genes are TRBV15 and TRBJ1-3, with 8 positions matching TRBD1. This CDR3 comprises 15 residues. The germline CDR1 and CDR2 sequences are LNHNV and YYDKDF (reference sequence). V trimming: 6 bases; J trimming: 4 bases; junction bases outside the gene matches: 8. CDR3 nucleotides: TGTGCCACCAGACAGGGGACAGGTTGGGGAAACACCATATATTTT. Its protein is CATRQGTGWGNTIYF.